Reported below is one T cell receptor beta chain. The germline V gene has CDR1 MDHEN and CDR2 SYDVKM. The length of the CDR3 is 15 residues. V was clipped by 5 bases and J by 0 bases; unmatched bases: 1. This sample is part of a study of blood T cell repertoires in COVID-19. In the study overall: Specimens from acute and convalescent COVID-19 originated in the United States, Italy and Spain.

Authors' analysis steps: For nucleated cells, counts were estimated from reference gene primer amplification. TCRdb's table, derived via immunoSEQ multiplex PCR, lists solely in-frame clones and lacks some. Clonal size and the V and J genes are those of that table, whereas D and trimming came from the DNA. The sample lists roughly 220,000 clones, roughly 83% seen once, with 1.3% in the top ten. The sequenced material came from PBMCs or T cells enriched from blood (not recorded which). The clonotype was recovered from a woman in her 40s with acute COVID-19. The rearrangement uses TRBV28 and TRBJ2-2, with TRBD1 matching 9 bases. CDR3 bases: TGTGCCAGCAGTGGGACAGGGACGAACACCGGGGAGCTGTTTTTT. Its protein product is CASSGTGTNTGELFF.